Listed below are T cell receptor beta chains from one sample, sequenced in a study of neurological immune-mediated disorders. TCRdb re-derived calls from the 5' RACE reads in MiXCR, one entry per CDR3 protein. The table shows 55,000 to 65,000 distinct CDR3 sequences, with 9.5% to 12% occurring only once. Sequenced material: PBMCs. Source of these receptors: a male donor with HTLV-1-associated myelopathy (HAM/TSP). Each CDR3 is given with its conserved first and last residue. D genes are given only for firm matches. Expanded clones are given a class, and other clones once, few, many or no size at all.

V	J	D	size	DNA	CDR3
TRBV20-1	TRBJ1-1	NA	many	TGCAGTGCTAGGGTGGGCCTGAACACTGAAGCTTTCTTT	CSARVGLNTEAFF
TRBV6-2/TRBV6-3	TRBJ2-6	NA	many	TGTGCCAGCAGCCCTCGTAGTAGCCGCTCTGGGGCCAACGTCCTGACTTTC	CASSPRSSRSGANVLTF
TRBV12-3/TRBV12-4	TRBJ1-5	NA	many	TGTGCCAGCAGAAAAAAGGGTGTTGGCAATCAGCCCCAGCATTTT	CASRKKGVGNQPQHF
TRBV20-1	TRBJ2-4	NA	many	TGCAGTGCTGCGATAGCCAAAAACATTCAGTACTTC	CSAAIAKNIQYF
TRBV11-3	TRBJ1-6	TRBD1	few	TGTGCCAGCAGCCGTCCCGGGACAGGGGCTTCACCCCTCCACTTT	CASSRPGTGASPLHF
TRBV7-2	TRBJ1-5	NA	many	TGTGCCAGCCCCCCACGGGGCAATCAGCCCCAGCATTTT	CASPPRGNQPQHF
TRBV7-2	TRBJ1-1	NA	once	TGTGCCAGCAGCTTAGCCCGGTACAACACTGAAGCTTTCTTT	CASSLARYNTEAFF
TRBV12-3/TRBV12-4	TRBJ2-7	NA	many	TGTGCCAGCAGTTTATTCGTGGACCTGCGCTCCTACGAGCAGTACTTC	CASSLFVDLRSYEQYF
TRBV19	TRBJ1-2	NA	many	TGTGCCAGTAGTAACCGAAACTATGGCTACACCTTC	CASSNRNYGYTF
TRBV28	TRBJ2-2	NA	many	TGTGCCAGCAGCCAATTCTTGGACAGCGCGAACACCGGGGAGCTGTTTTTT	CASSQFLDSANTGELFF
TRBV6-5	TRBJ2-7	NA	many	TGTGCCAGCAGTTACGGGATTTCCTACGAGCAGTACTTC	CASSYGISYEQYF
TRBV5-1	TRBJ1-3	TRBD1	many	TGCGCCAGCAGCGCGGGACAGGTAGCAAACACCATATATTTT	CASSAGQVANTIYF
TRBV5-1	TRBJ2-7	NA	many	TGCGCCAGCAGCTTAGGGGGGTCAGTCGGGTCCTACGAGCAGTACTTC	CASSLGGSVGSYEQYF
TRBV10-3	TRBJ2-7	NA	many	TGTGCCATCAACCAAGGGCTGGCCTACGAGCAGTACTTC	CAINQGLAYEQYF
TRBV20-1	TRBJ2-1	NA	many	TGCAGTGCTAGAGGAAAGACTAGTTTGCCCAACGGGCAGTTCTTC	CSARGKTSLPNGQFF
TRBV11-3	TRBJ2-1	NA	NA	TGTGCCAGCAGCCAACACCGCGATGAGCAGTTCTTC	CASSQHRDEQFF
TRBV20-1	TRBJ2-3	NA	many	TGCAGTGCTAGAGACCCCTTGGGGAAGGGAGATACGCAGTATTTT	CSARDPLGKGDTQYF
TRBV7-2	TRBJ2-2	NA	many	TGTGCCAGCAGCTTAGAATTGGAGGGGTTGGGCTCCGGGGAGCTGTTTTTT	CASSLELEGLGSGELFF